This T cell receptor (beta chain) was found in a study of T-cell reconstitution after alpha-beta-depleted transplantation in children (dated by TCRdb to the mid-2010s). For the wider study: T-cell immune reconstitution after TCRalphabeta/CD19-depleted allogeneic hematopoietic cell transplantation in children was quantitatively tracked in the study by means of TCR repertoire profiling. What the research found in general, with its limitations: In some patients, the high TCRbeta diversity seen at day 60 was put down to recipient T cells and intrathymic progenitors that had survived conditioning. About two months after transplant, the apparently early recovery of alphabetaT-cell counts reportedly depended on just several hundred clones that had expanded rapidly and came from non-depleted graft cells. Hyperexpanded clone frequencies declined over subsequent months; after one year, T-cell counts and TCRbeta diversity were mostly attributed to newly produced T cells.

Libraries were made using PCR. Sequencing was performed on an Illumina HiSeq 2500. To normalize quantification of the TCRbeta repertoire, the TCR libraries were built with molecular barcoding that relied on unique molecular identifiers. TCRdb reran the public reads through fastp at Q25 and MiXCR, keeping productive beta chains. Rows with one shared CDR3 protein collapse into an entry with the most common genes and DNA. Recorded for this sample are about 980,000 distinct CDR3 sequences; 25% to 30% of them occurred a single time. Under 30% of the sample rests with the top ten. In the case of this clonotype: The clone's antigen remains unknown. The input lacks base qualities; no much larger clone sits a single base away.

The treatment or condition label here, explained by the study, means: allogeneic hematopoietic cell transplantation with graft depleted of TCRalphabeta T cells and CD19 B cells. The children who served as transplant recipients had been given grafts of TCRalphabeta/CD19-depleted allogeneic hematopoietic cells. The sample was PBMCs, mostly from graft donor cells, taken 360 days after TCRalphabeta/CD19-depleted stem cell transplant. This receptor was identified in a boy under two years old who had a stem cell transplant for SCID, so the T cells may come from the graft donor.

The sequence in DNA is TGTGCCATCAGTGAAGGAGCAGGGAATCAGCCCCAGCATTTT. This sequence encodes CAISEGAGNQPQHF. The sequence joins TRBV10-3 to TRBJ1-5; TRBD1 is possibly the D segment (5 matching bases). The CDR3 runs 14 residues from the cysteine to the phenylalanine. Only the CDR3 portion is preserved as DNA: 42 bases, with reading frame beginning at the first base. Deletion took 3 bases off V and 4 bases off J, with a span of 10 bases between the germline ends. For CDR1 and CDR2, the germline V gene lists ENHRY and SYGVKD.